This T cell receptor (beta chain) stems from a study of blood T cell repertoires in COVID-19. In the study overall: Samples came from the United States, Italy and Spain, spanning acute and convalescent COVID-19. In each case, the material was cDNA or gDNA derived from T cells, B-cell-depleted T cells, or PBMCs.

In the study's own analysis: Estimates of nucleated cell counts were drawn from the amplification of reference gene primers. The method was immunoSEQ multiplex PCR; TCRdb's version includes in-frame clones alone and lacks a portion of them. That table gives V, J and clone size, and the DNA gave D and trimming. The repertoire includes about 140,000 clones, about nine tenths of them detected once, and over 9.5% sits in the top ten. This CDR3 region has 14 residues. Germline loops: CDR1 SGHDT, CDR2 YYEEEE. V lost 0 bases and J lost 7, with 8 bases in between. The chain recombines TRBV5-6 with TRBJ1-6, with D perhaps TRBD1 (6 bases). The TCR comes from a man between 45 and 60 years old with active or convalescent COVID-19. The sequencing sample was made of peripheral blood. The CDR3 protein is CASSLGGQNSPLHF. The CDR3 region has the DNA TGTGCCAGCAGCTTGGGGGGGCAGAATTCACCCCTCCACTTT.